The sequence of this T cell receptor (beta chain) was determined in a study of cytomegalovirus exposure and HLA in healthy donors. Study as a whole: Assignment to the Caucasian-associated ancestry cluster applied to around 76% of the approximately 360 genotyped donors.

Use of 60 Vbeta and 13 Jbeta primers characterized the PCR. Produced via immunoSEQ multiplex PCR; TCRdb's table is partial and in-frame only. The table includes 95,000 to 100,000 clones, roughly 80% detected once. There are 14 residues in the CDR3. Deletions cut 2 bases from V and 3 bases from J, with 10 bases between. CDR1 is MNHEY and CDR2 is SVGAGI in the germline V gene. Broader study findings: Later work associated roughly 15,000 TCR beta sequences with HLA alleles at 0.05 false discovery rate. According to an earlier analysis, most TCR beta V segments yielded productive rearrangements about 90% or about 30% of the time.

Worth noting for this clone: Its target is not known.

The TCR sequence derives from a man aged 35 to 55 in good health and CMV-seronegative. This sequence joins TRBV6-5 and TRBJ1-1; possibly TRBD1 for D (5 bases). Sample: PBMCs. This chain's CDR3 is CASSYGGGDTEAFF. CDR3 nucleotide sequence: TGTGCCAGCAGTTACGGCGGAGGGGACACTGAAGCTTTCTTT.